Below, 8 T cell receptor beta chains from the same sample are listed, as sequenced in a study of T-cell memory formation after mild COVID-19. TCRdb recomputed calls from the 5' RACE reads with MiXCR, one row per CDR3 protein. The top ten hold 1.4% to 1.5% of the sample, which has roughly 40,000 distinct CDR3 sequences, 7.3% seen once. The sequencing sample was made of PBMCs or a T cell subset sorted from them (not recorded which). These receptors all come from a man in his late teens or twenties who had mild COVID-19 (a few samples of this study predate the infection). Cell type and time point are not known.

The rearrangement uses TRBV20-1 and TRBJ2-7; the D is unclear. Germline CDR1 DFQATT, CDR2 SNEGSKA (reference sequence). V dropped 3 bases and J dropped 2 bases, with 11 bases sitting between them. The CDR3 spans 13 residues. The CDR3 bases are TGCAGTGCTAGCGGGCCGACCACCTACGAGCAGTACTTC. It specifies CSASGPTTYEQYF.

The V gene is TRBV5-1, the J gene TRBJ1-4; D may be TRBD1 (6 bases). Germline values: CDR1 SGHRS, CDR2 YFSETQ. The CDR3 is 16 amino acids. The V end was cut by 5 bases, the J end by 0 bases, with 14 bases between. CDR3 nucleotide sequence: TGCGCCAGCAGTTCGAGGGGGTACGCAACTAATGAAAAACTGTTTTTT. This gives the protein CASSSRGYATNEKLFF.

In this sample, this clonotype turned up many times. The chain is built from TRBV15 and TRBJ2-1; D gene ambiguous. In germline, CDR1 is LNHNV, CDR2 YYDKDF (reference sequence). The CDR3 has 13 amino acids. Trimming stripped 3 bases from V and 5 bases from J, with 8 bases between. The CDR3 DNA follows: TGTGCCACCAGCAGCGAGACGGACAATGAGCAGTTCTTC. This encodes CATSSETDNEQFF.

This clonotype was detected many times. The chain is built from TRBV5-1 and TRBJ2-3; TRBD2 agrees at 7 bases. The V and J ends lost 2 bases and 0 bases, in that order; junction bases with no gene match: 3. CDR1 and CDR2 from the germline V gene are SGHRS and YFSETQ. CDR3 length equals 15 residues. As DNA, the CDR3 is TGCGCCAGCAGCTTCAGCGGGGTCAGCACAGATACGCAGTATTTT. It translates to CASSFSGVSTDTQYF.

This clonotype was observed many times. J is TRBJ2-1 and V is TRBV4-3; D possibly matches TRBD1 or TRBD2 (5 bases each). The CDR3 is 14 residues long. Trimming took 4 bases from V and 5 from J, leaving 12 bases between them. CDR1 is LGHNA, CDR2 YSLEER, per germline. The CDR3 DNA follows: TGCGCCAGCAGCCTCACCGGGACCCACAATGAGCAGTTCTTC. This encodes CASSLTGTHNEQFF.

The chain recombines TRBV5-1 with TRBJ2-3; possibly TRBD1 or TRBD2 for D (5 bases each). There are 16 residues in the CDR3. CDR1 and CDR2 from the germline V gene are SGHRS and YFSETQ. With 4 bases removed from V and 2 bases from J, the gap between germline ends came to 17 bases. In DNA form, the CDR3 reads TGCGCCAGCAGCAGACGACCCGGGACGGCCACAGATACGCAGTATTTT. Translating it yields CASSRRPGTATDTQYF.

This clonotype has only a few counts. This chain uses TRBV4-3 with TRBJ2-3; D perhaps matches TRBD1 (5 bases). Trimming took off 1 base at V and 7 bases at J, with 9 bases between the two ends. The CDR3 is 13 residues long. Germline V gene lookup returns CDR1 LGHNA and CDR2 YSLEER. The CDR3, as DNA: TGCGCCAGCAGCCAAGGACAGCCAAATACGCAGTATTTT. Translated, it gives CASSQGQPNTQYF.

Only one count was recorded for this clonotype. This chain uses TRBV29-1 with TRBJ1-3; 8 nucleotides line up with TRBD1. J was trimmed by 3 bases and V by 3 bases; bases with no gene match: 1. CDR1 and CDR2 from the germline V gene are SQVTM and ANQGSEA. CDR3 length equals 13 residues. This CDR3 reads CSVDTGGGNTIYF. The CDR3 bases are TGCAGCGTTGATACAGGGGGTGGAAACACCATATATTTT.